This T cell receptor beta chain was captured by sequencing in a study of T cells in Graves' hyperthyroidism and ophthalmopathy. This clonotype was seen repeatedly, ten times or more. Amplification yielded TCR beta CDR3 regions, with RNA transcripts as the source. With the HTBI primer set, the TCR CDR3 went through a first round of RT-PCR. TCRdb recomputed calls from the multiplex PCR reads with MiXCR, one row per CDR3 protein. The sample shows some 370,000 distinct CDR3 sequences, around 15% of them seen only once. There are 12 residues in the CDR3. Germline V lookup: CDR1 GTSNPN, CDR2 SVGIG (reference sequence). Trimming pared 8 bases from V and 10 bases from J, leaving 20 bases between.

The receptor comes from a man aged 50 to 59 with Graves' ophthalmopathy. The chain carries TRBV30 and TRBJ1-1; possible D gene TRBD1, 5 bases. The sequenced sample was blood. The CDR3 DNA reads TGTGCCCAGACAGCTTACGACTCAGGAGCTTTCTTT. This codes for CAQTAYDSGAFF.